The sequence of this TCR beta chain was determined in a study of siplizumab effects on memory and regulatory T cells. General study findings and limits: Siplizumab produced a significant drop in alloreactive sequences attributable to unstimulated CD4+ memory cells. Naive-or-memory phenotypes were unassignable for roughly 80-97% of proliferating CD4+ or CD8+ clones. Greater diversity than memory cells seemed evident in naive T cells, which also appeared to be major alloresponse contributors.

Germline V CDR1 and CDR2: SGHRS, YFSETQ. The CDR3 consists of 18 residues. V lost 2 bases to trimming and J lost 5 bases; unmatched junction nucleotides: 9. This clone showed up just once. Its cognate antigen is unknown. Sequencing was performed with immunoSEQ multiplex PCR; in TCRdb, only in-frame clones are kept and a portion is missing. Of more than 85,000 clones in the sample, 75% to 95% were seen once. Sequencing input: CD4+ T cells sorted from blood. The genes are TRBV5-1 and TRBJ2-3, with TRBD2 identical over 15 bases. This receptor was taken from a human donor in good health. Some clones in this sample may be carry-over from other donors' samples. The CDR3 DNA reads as TGCGCCAGCAGCTTCGGACTAGCGGGAGGGTTTTTATTAGATACGCAGTATTTT. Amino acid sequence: CASSFGLAGGFLLDTQYF.